These T cell receptor beta chains were read from a single sample in a study of long-term antiretroviral therapy in people with HIV. Sequencing used immunoSEQ multiplex PCR; TCRdb keeps in-frame clones, though not all of them. The sample shows 40,000 to 60,000 clones, about 86% of them seen only once. Sequenced here: unsorted PBMCs, sampled 0.8 years after starting antiretroviral therapy. Every receptor here comes from a woman between 18 and 30 years old with HIV. Both conserved end residues are part of each CDR3. Each record gives: clone size, V gene, D gene, J gene, CDR3 protein, CDR3 DNA. The D gene is left open where the match is weak. Size is omitted from some rows. Given values are once, few, many or a class for expanded clones.

size: many
V: TRBV6-5
D: NA
J: TRBJ2-3
CDR3: CASSYGPSTDTQYF
DNA: TGTGCCAGCAGTTATGGCCCTAGCACAGATACGCAGTATTTT

size: once
V: TRBV7-2
D: NA
J: TRBJ2-7
CDR3: CASSLEPVNYEQYF
DNA: TGTGCCAGCAGCTTAGAGCCAGTGAACTACGAGCAGTACTTC

size: once
V: TRBV6-1
D: TRBD2
J: TRBJ2-1
CDR3: CASTLGGRGRNEQFF
DNA: TGTGCCAGCACCCTCGGCGGGAGGGGTCGAAATGAGCAGTTCTTC

size: NA
V: TRBV5-1
D: TRBD2
J: TRBJ2-7
CDR3: CASSPQSSGPYEQYF
DNA: TGCGCCAGCAGCCCGCAGTCTAGCGGGCCCTACGAGCAGTACTTC

size: NA
V: TRBV1
D: NA
J: TRBJ2-3
CDR3: CTSSQATFGRPRDTQYF
DNA: TGCACCAGCAGCCAGGCTACTTTTGGGAGACCCAGGGATACGCAGTATTTT

size: NA
V: TRBV14
D: NA
J: TRBJ2-7
CDR3: CASSLRDMGAYEQYF
DNA: TGTGCCAGCAGCCTCAGGGACATGGGGGCCTACGAGCAGTACTTC

size: NA
V: TRBV4-3
D: NA
J: TRBJ2-5
CDR3: CASSQDGGEGETQYF
DNA: TGCGCCAGCAGCCAAGATGGGGGCGAGGGAGAGACCCAGTACTTC

size: NA
V: TRBV28
D: NA
J: TRBJ2-3
CDR3: CASSPPKGAARTDTQYF
DNA: TGTGCCAGCAGTCCACCCAAGGGAGCGGCCCGCACAGATACGCAGTATTTT

size: NA
V: TRBV19
D: NA
J: TRBJ1-4
CDR3: CASSIPGTRYEKLFF
DNA: TGTGCCAGTAGTATTCCCGGGACCCGCTATGAAAAACTGTTTTTT

size: NA
V: TRBV5-1
D: TRBD1
J: TRBJ1-3
CDR3: CASSFDEQGIGNTIYF
DNA: TGCGCCAGCAGCTTCGACGAACAGGGGATTGGAAACACCATATATTTT

size: NA
V: TRBV4-1
D: NA
J: TRBJ2-6
CDR3: CASSQLVSVSGANVLTF
DNA: TGCGCCAGCAGCCAACTCGTAAGCGTCTCTGGGGCCAACGTCCTGACTTTC

size: NA
V: TRBV18
D: NA
J: TRBJ2-3
CDR3: CASSDPRSRSTDTQYF
DNA: TGTGCCAGCTCAGATCCAAGAAGCCGTAGCACAGATACGCAGTATTTT

size: NA
V: TRBV4-2
D: TRBD2
J: TRBJ2-1
CDR3: CASSQDSGGYNEQFF
DNA: TGTGCCAGCAGCCAGGACAGCGGGGGTTACAATGAGCAGTTCTTC

size: NA
V: TRBV11-2
D: TRBD1
J: TRBJ1-1
CDR3: CASSLQGGNTEAFF
DNA: TGTGCCAGCAGCTTACAGGGGGGGAACACTGAAGCTTTCTTT

size: NA
V: TRBV2
D: NA
J: TRBJ2-7
CDR3: CASSNYGAWGPNEQYF
DNA: TGTGCCAGCAGTAATTACGGGGCCTGGGGGCCCAACGAGCAGTACTTC

size: NA
V: TRBV28
D: TRBD2
J: TRBJ2-1
CDR3: CASSLGGRNEQFF
DNA: TGTGCCAGCAGTTTGGGGGGGAGGAATGAGCAGTTCTTC

size: NA
V: TRBV5-1
D: TRBD1
J: TRBJ1-5
CDR3: CASSLTPQGPLNQPQHF
DNA: TGCGCCAGCAGCTTGACCCCACAGGGGCCCCTCAATCAGCCCCAGCATTTT

size: NA
V: TRBV19
D: TRBD1
J: TRBJ1-4
CDR3: CASSVGTGRTNEKLFF
DNA: TGTGCCAGTAGTGTCGGGACAGGGAGAACTAATGAAAAACTGTTTTTT

size: NA
V: TRBV6-6
D: NA
J: TRBJ1-4
CDR3: CASSYSDEKLFF
DNA: TGTGCCAGCAGTTACTCTGACGAAAAACTGTTTTTT

size: NA
V: TRBV4-3
D: TRBD1
J: TRBJ2-2
CDR3: CASSQERTGYTGELFF
DNA: TGCGCCAGCAGCCAAGAAAGGACAGGATACACCGGGGAGCTGTTTTTT

size: NA
V: TRBV15
D: NA
J: TRBJ2-7
CDR3: CATSRDSVSYEQYF
DNA: TGTGCCACCAGCAGAGATTCGGTCTCCTACGAGCAGTACTTC

size: NA
V: TRBV28
D: NA
J: TRBJ2-3
CDR3: CASSFGQRGHTDTQYF
DNA: TGTGCCAGCAGTTTTGGCCAGAGAGGGCACACAGATACGCAGTATTTT

size: NA
V: TRBV6-4
D: NA
J: TRBJ2-1
CDR3: CASSDSKSGNEQFF
DNA: TGTGCCAGCAGTGATAGCAAATCGGGCAATGAGCAGTTCTTC

size: NA
V: TRBV7-6
D: TRBD2
J: TRBJ2-1
CDR3: CASSLVSGTNFYNEQFF
DNA: TGTGCCAGCAGCTTAGTCTCCGGGACTAACTTTTACAATGAGCAGTTCTTC

size: NA
V: TRBV7-2
D: NA
J: TRBJ1-1
CDR3: CASSLSGQNTEAFF
DNA: TGTGCCAGCAGCTTGTCCGGACAGAACACTGAAGCTTTCTTT

size: NA
V: TRBV9
D: NA
J: TRBJ2-4
CDR3: CASSADLMGVKNIQYF
DNA: TGTGCCAGCAGCGCCGACCTGATGGGGGTCAAAAACATTCAGTACTTC

size: few
V: TRBV4-3
D: TRBD1
J: TRBJ1-2
CDR3: CASSPDTDRDNYGYTF
DNA: TGCGCCAGCAGCCCAGATACCGACAGGGACAACTATGGCTACACCTTC

size: few
V: TRBV14
D: NA
J: TRBJ1-5
CDR3: CASSQSLSQPQHF
DNA: TGTGCCAGCAGCCAAAGTCTCAGTCAGCCCCAGCATTTT

size: NA
V: TRBV7-2
D: NA
J: TRBJ1-4
CDR3: CASSIRTNEKLFF
DNA: TGTGCCAGCAGCATACGAACAAATGAAAAACTGTTTTTT

size: NA
V: TRBV5-6
D: NA
J: TRBJ1-1
CDR3: CASSLGGNTEAFF
DNA: TGTGCCAGCAGCTTAGGGGGGAACACTGAAGCTTTCTTT

size: NA
V: TRBV4-3
D: NA
J: TRBJ2-1
CDR3: CASGKSSYNEQFF
DNA: TGCGCCAGCGGTAAGAGCTCCTACAATGAGCAGTTCTTC

size: once
V: TRBV7-6
D: TRBD1
J: TRBJ2-7
CDR3: CASSLETGGYEQYF
DNA: TGTGCCAGCAGCTTGGAGACAGGGGGCTACGAGCAGTACTTC

size: NA
V: TRBV4-3
D: NA
J: TRBJ1-2
CDR3: CASSQVKGANYGYTF
DNA: TGCGCCAGCAGCCAAGTGAAGGGAGCGAACTATGGCTACACCTTC

size: NA
V: TRBV4-2
D: NA
J: TRBJ2-5
CDR3: CASSQDGRGEETQYF
DNA: TGTGCCAGCAGCCAAGATGGCAGGGGAGAAGAGACCCAGTACTTC

size: NA
V: TRBV4-2
D: TRBD1
J: TRBJ1-1
CDR3: CASLPGTGDTEAFF
DNA: TGTGCCAGCCTCCCAGGGACAGGGGACACTGAAGCTTTCTTT

size: NA
V: TRBV5-1
D: NA
J: TRBJ2-5
CDR3: CASSLGPRETQYF
DNA: TGCGCCAGCAGCTTGGGGCCTCGCGAGACCCAGTACTTC

size: NA
V: TRBV19
D: NA
J: TRBJ1-4
CDR3: CASSGRVAEKLFF
DNA: TGTGCCAGTAGTGGCAGGGTGGCTGAAAAACTGTTTTTT

size: NA
V: TRBV28
D: NA
J: TRBJ2-1
CDR3: CASSLPRDEQFF
DNA: TGTGCCAGCAGTCTGCCGCGCGATGAGCAGTTCTTC

size: NA
V: TRBV9
D: TRBD2
J: TRBJ2-1
CDR3: CASSPGLAGVPGYNEQFF
DNA: TGTGCCAGCAGCCCCGGACTAGCGGGAGTACCCGGCTACAATGAGCAGTTCTTC

size: NA
V: TRBV21-1
D: NA
J: TRBJ2-7
CDR3: CASKGDRGRDEQYF
DNA: TGTGCCAGCAAGGGGGACAGGGGGAGAGACGAGCAGTACTTC

size: NA
V: TRBV28
D: NA
J: TRBJ2-7
CDR3: CASTRGSYEQYF
DNA: TGTGCCAGCACCAGGGGCTCCTACGAGCAGTACTTC

size: NA
V: TRBV2
D: TRBD2
J: TRBJ2-7
CDR3: CASRSAPGGGYEQYF
DNA: TGTGCCAGCAGGTCCGCTCCGGGAGGGGGGTACGAGCAGTACTTC

size: NA
V: TRBV4-2
D: NA
J: TRBJ2-3
CDR3: CASSQGDTQYF
DNA: TGTGCCAGCAGCCAAGGAGATACGCAGTATTTT

size: NA
V: TRBV9
D: TRBD2
J: TRBJ2-1
CDR3: CASSSGLAGGPSEQFF
DNA: TGTGCCAGCAGCTCGGGACTAGCGGGAGGGCCCTCTGAGCAGTTCTTC